This T cell receptor beta chain originates from a study of blood T cells in healthy people across ages. Notes on the study in general: Naive CD4+ cells and diversity were both higher in long-lived donors than in aged donors.

The germline V gene encodes CDR1 LNHNV and CDR2 YYDKDF (reference sequence). The V end lost 0 bases, the J end lost 6 bases, and 18 bases lay between the germline ends. This CDR3 has 16 amino acids. A second PCR, run for about 7 to 11 cycles, used a sample-barcoded 5' primer plus a J-beta primer mix. Researchers report that each sample yielded at least 3 million CDR3-containing paired-end reads. MiXCR was run by TCRdb on the 5' RACE reads, yielding one entry per CDR3 protein. The data show under 1,000,000 distinct CDR3 sequences, about 34% seen once. The sample holds a few counts of this clonotype. Its antigen is not identified.

Sequencing was carried out using blood. This chain connects TRBV15 to TRBJ2-7, with a weak D call TRBD2 (5 bases). This receptor was identified in a man younger than 30 in good health. CDR3 nucleotide sequence: TGTGCCACCAGCAGAGAGGTGATATTGGGGAGTGGCGAGCAGTACTTC. This gives the protein CATSREVILGSGEQYF. The entire variable domain, with the rest obtained from reference TRBV15 and TRBJ2-7, is as follows: DAMVIQNPRYQVTQFGKPVTLSCSQTLNHNVMYWYQQKSSQAPKLLFHYYDKDFNNEADTPDNFQSRRPNTSFCFLDIRSPGLGDTAMYLCATSREVILGSGEQYFGPGTRLTVT.